This TCR beta chain was identified during a study of cytomegalovirus exposure and HLA in healthy donors. About the research overall: A prior study identified 110 million or so unique TCR beta sequences from around 180 million T cells. Findings and limits, study-wide: Upon later analysis, TCR association rates were observed to vary by HLA locus, being highest for DRB1 and lowest for HLA-C.

Nominally healthy donors were sampled, though unrecorded immune exposures were likely. Primers: 60 Vbeta forward and 13 Jbeta reverse. TCRdb's table, derived via immunoSEQ multiplex PCR, lists solely in-frame clones and lacks some. The sample shows 75,000 to 100,000 clones, 55% to 75% of them seen only once. A note on this clone: Antigen: not known.

Germline CDR1 and CDR2: SGHNT and YYREEE (reference sequence). With V trimmed by 9 bases and J by 0 bases, 11 bases remained unmatched. This CDR3 has 16 amino acids. V gene TRBV5-4 combines with J gene TRBJ2-1; 8 bases align to TRBD2. This clonotype was sampled from a man aged 55 to 70 in good health and CMV-seronegative. Source material: PBMCs. CDR3 coding DNA: TGTGCCATCCCGATCAATCGGGGGGGCTCCTACAATGAGCAGTTCTTC. Its protein product is CAIPINRGGSYNEQFF.